This passage covers 14 T cell receptor beta chains from one sample sequenced in a study of T cell responses to AZD1222 COVID-19 vaccine. TCRdb's table, derived via immunoSEQ multiplex PCR, lists solely in-frame clones and lacks some. This table has approximately 120,000 clones, about 88% appearing once. Sequencing used peripheral blood, obtained on day 0 of AZD1222 vaccination. These receptors were collected from an adult in good health.

The V call is TRBV6-2 or TRBV6-3, the J call TRBJ1-2; the match to TRBD1 covers 7 bases. In germline, CDR1 is MNHEY, CDR2 SVGEGT. The CDR3 is 15 residues long. V was pared by 0 bases and J by 4 bases, with 5 bases of the junction left unmatched. The chain's CDR3 is CASSYSLTGTYGYTF. The CDR3, as DNA: TGTGCCAGCAGTTACTCGCTGACAGGGACCTATGGCTACACCTTC.

V usage is TRBV19 and J usage is TRBJ1-6; D is ambiguous. Germline V gives CDR1 LNHDA, CDR2 SQIVND (reference sequence). Trimming removed 3 bases from V and 7 bases from J, with 4 bases in between. The CDR3 is 12 residues long. The chain's CDR3 is CASSISNSPLHF. The CDR3 nucleotides are TGTGCCAGTAGTATCTCCAATTCACCCCTCCACTTT.

The rearrangement uses TRBV19 and TRBJ1-2, with a tentative D call TRBD1 (5 bases). Germline CDR1 and CDR2: LNHDA and SQIVND (reference sequence). V dropped 10 bases and J dropped 2 bases, with 14 bases sitting between them. The CDR3 is 13 amino acids. CDR3 amino acids: CATRDGRNYGYTF. DNA for the CDR3: TGTGCCACCCGGGACGGACGAAACTATGGCTACACCTTC.

Note on this clone: The sample carries other DNA sequences with the same CDR3. The chain employs TRBV5-1 and TRBJ1-6; TRBD1 matches 7 bases. Per germline, CDR1 SGHRS and CDR2 YFSETQ. The CDR3 length is 15 residues. J gave up 4 bases and V 2 bases, and 3 bases lay outside the gene matches. The CDR3 protein is CASSFNRGYNSPLHF. The CDR3 region has the DNA TGCGCCAGCAGCTTTAACAGGGGTTATAATTCACCCCTCCACTTT.

The rearrangement joins TRBV19 to TRBJ1-4; TRBD1 might be the D (5 bases). V was clipped by 6 bases and J by 7 bases, with 12 bases between them. This CDR3 is built from 13 residues. CDR1 LNHDA and CDR2 SQIVND come from the germline V gene (reference sequence). The CDR3 sequence: CASSVGPLEKLFF. The CDR3 nucleotides read TGTGCCAGTAGCGTGGGACCTCTTGAAAAACTGTTTTTT.

The chain carries TRBV5-6 and TRBJ2-1; tentatively, D is TRBD2 (6 bases). Trimming removed 5 bases from V and 2 bases from J, with 17 bases in between. The CDR3 is 16 residues long. From germline, CDR1 is SGHDT and CDR2 YYEEEE. The CDR3 protein is CASSPDLRDAYNEQFF. The CDR3 bases are TGTGCCAGCAGTCCGGACCTGCGGGACGCCTACAATGAGCAGTTCTTC.

This chain uses TRBV25-1 with TRBJ2-1; D might be TRBD1 (5 bases). The CDR3 has 11 amino acids. CDR1 MGHDK and CDR2 SYGVNS come from the germline V gene. Trimming stripped 7 bases from V and 8 bases from J, with 9 bases between. The CDR3: CASIRGYEQFF. Here the CDR3 DNA reads TGTGCCAGCATAAGGGGCTATGAGCAGTTCTTC.

J is TRBJ1-5 and V is TRBV6-7; TRBD1 is a possible D gene (6 bases). TRBV6-7 is filed as an ORF, its function uncertain. V lost 7 bases and J 0 bases, leaving 13 bases between the germline ends. The CDR3 runs to 15 residues. This CDR3 is CASTAQGYSNQPQHF. CDR3 coding DNA: TGTGCCAGCACCGCACAGGGTTATAGCAATCAGCCCCAGCATTTT.

The V call is TRBV4-3, the J call TRBJ1-4, with TRBD1 matching 8 bases. Germline V gives CDR1 LGHNA, CDR2 YSLEER. V lost 1 base, J lost 8 bases, and 6 bases stayed unmatched. The CDR3 runs to 15 residues. This CDR3 is CASSQGGGQGEKLFF. The CDR3 DNA follows: TGCGCCAGCAGCCAAGGGGGCGGACAGGGCGAAAAACTGTTTTTT.

The J gene is TRBJ2-7, the V gene TRBV7-6; 9 bases map to TRBD2. CDR3 length: 15 amino acids. Per germline, CDR1 SGHVS and CDR2 FNYEAQ. The J segment lost 0 bases and the V segment lost 5 bases, leaving 5 bases of the junction unmatched. The CDR3 here is CASSTTSGASYEQYF. The CDR3 DNA reads TGTGCCAGCAGCACGACTAGCGGAGCCTCCTACGAGCAGTACTTC.

CDR3 loop: CASSQGTDNEQFF. CDR3 coding DNA: TGCGCCAGCAGCCAGGGGACTGACAATGAGCAGTTCTTC. V is TRBV4-1 and J is TRBJ2-1, with D possibly TRBD2 on 6 matching bases. This CDR3 is 13 amino acids long. Per germline, CDR1 MGHRA and CDR2 YSYEKL. Deletions cut 3 bases from V and 5 bases from J, with 8 bases between.

The V and J genes are TRBV21-1 and TRBJ1-6; the table assigns TRBD1, which was not confirmed against the DNA. TRBV21-1 is noted as a pseudogene. The CDR3 is made up of 18 amino acids. The CDR3 nucleotides read TGTGCCAGCAGCAAAGCGCTTACAGTTCCTCCTCATAATTCACCCCTCCACTTT. It specifies CASSKALTVPPHNSPLHF.

The genes are TRBV24-1 and TRBJ2-3, with 7 bases matching TRBD2. CDR3 length: 13 residues. V trimming: 9 bases; J trimming: 4 bases; junction bases outside the gene matches: 6. Per the germline V gene, CDR1 is KGHDR and CDR2 is SFDVKD. Here the CDR3 DNA reads TGTGCCACCGGGTGGGGGGGTTCAGATACGCAGTATTTT. As protein: CATGWGGSDTQYF.

DNA of the CDR3: TGTGCCAGCAGTTCGTGGGGAACAGATACGCAGTATTTT. This gives the protein CASSSWGTDTQYF. This chain connects TRBV27 to TRBJ2-3; no definite D call. Trimming cost V 4 bases and J 3 bases, with 8 bases left between them. This CDR3 is 13 amino acids long. Germline V gene sequence: CDR1 MNHEY, CDR2 SMNVEV (reference sequence).